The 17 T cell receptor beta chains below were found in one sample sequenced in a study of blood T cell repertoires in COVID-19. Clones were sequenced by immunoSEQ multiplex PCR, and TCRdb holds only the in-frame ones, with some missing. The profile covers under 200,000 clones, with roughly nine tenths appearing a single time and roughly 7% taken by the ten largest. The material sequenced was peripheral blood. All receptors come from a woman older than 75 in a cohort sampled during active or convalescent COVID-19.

The CDR3 sequence: CASSFPPARGTEAFF. DNA of the CDR3: TGTGCCAGCAGCTTCCCCCCCGCCCGGGGTACTGAAGCTTTCTTT. This chain joins TRBV5-6 and TRBJ1-1, with D uncertain. Germline V lookup: CDR1 SGHDT, CDR2 YYEEEE. V was cut by 2 bases and J by 5 bases, with 16 bases left in between. This CDR3 region has 15 residues.

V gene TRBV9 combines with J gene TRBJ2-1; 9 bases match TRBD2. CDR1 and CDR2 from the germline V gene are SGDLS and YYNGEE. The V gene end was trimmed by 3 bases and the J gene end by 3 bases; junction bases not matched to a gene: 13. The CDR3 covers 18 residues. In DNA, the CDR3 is TGTGCCAGCAGCGCGACAATCGGCGGGAGGGCCAACTACAATGAGCAGTTCTTC. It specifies CASSATIGGRANYNEQFF.

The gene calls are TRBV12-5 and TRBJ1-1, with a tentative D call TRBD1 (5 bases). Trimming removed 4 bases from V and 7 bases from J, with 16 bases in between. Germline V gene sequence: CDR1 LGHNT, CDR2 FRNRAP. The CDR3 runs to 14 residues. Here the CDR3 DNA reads TGTGCTAGTGGTTATGGGGGGACGGTCGGTGAAGCTTTCTTT. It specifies CASGYGGTVGEAFF.

The CDR3, as DNA: TGTGCCAGCAGCGCGGACAGGGACAATGAGCAGTTCTTC. Its translation: CASSADRDNEQFF. This chain uses TRBV7-2 with TRBJ2-1; TRBD1 aligns across 8 bases. The CDR3 totals 13 residues. Germline V gene lookup returns CDR1 SGHTA and CDR2 FQGNSA. The J segment lost 5 bases and the V segment lost 5 bases, leaving 2 bases of the junction unmatched.

The CDR3 coding sequence is TGTGCCAGCAGTTTAGGTCCCGGGGGTCCTGGAAACACCATATATTTT. This encodes CASSLGPGGPGNTIYF. The chain carries TRBV27 and TRBJ1-3, with a possible D match to TRBD1 (5 bases). Deletions cut 2 bases from V and 2 bases from J, with 13 bases between. Germline values: CDR1 MNHEY, CDR2 SMNVEV (reference sequence). The CDR3 extends over 16 amino acids.

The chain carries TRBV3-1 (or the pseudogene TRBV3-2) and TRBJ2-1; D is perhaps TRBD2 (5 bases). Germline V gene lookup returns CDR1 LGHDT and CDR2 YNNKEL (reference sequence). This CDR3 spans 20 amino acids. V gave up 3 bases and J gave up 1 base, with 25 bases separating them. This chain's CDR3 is CASSQSSFGLKSGSYNEQFF. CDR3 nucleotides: TGTGCCAGCAGCCAGTCCTCTTTTGGGCTCAAATCGGGGTCCTACAATGAGCAGTTCTTC.

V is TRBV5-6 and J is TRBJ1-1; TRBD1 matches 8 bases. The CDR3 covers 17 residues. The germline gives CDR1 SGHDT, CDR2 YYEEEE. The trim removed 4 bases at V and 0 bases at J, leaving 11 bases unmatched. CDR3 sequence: CASSRGQGDFVNTEAFF. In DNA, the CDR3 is TGTGCCAGCAGCCGAGGACAGGGAGATTTCGTGAACACTGAAGCTTTCTTT.

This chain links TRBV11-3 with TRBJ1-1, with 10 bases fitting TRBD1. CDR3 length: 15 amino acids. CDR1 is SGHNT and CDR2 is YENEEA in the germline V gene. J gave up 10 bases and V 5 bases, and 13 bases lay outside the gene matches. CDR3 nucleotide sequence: TGTGCCAGCAGCCCATACCTTTCCCGGACAGGGGGAGCTTTCTTT. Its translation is CASSPYLSRTGGAFF.

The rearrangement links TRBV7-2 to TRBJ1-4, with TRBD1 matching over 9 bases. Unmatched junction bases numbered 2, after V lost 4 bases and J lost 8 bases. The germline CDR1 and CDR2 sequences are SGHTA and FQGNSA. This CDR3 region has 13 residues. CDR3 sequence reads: CASSWDRVEKLFF. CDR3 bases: TGTGCCAGCAGCTGGGACAGGGTCGAAAAACTGTTTTTT. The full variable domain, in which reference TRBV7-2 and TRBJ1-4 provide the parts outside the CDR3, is GAGVSQSPSNKVTEKGKDVELRCDPISGHTALYWYRQSLGQGLEFLIYFQGNSAPDKSGLPSDRFSAERTGGSVSTLTIQRTQQEDSAVYLCASSWDRVEKLFFGSGTQLSVL.

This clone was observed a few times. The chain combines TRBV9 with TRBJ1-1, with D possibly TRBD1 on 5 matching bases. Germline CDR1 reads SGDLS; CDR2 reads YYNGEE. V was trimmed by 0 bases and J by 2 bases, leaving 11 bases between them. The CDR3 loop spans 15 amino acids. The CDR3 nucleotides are TGTGCCAGCAGCGTAGGTCAGGGAGGTAACACTGAAGCTTTCTTT. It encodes CASSVGQGGNTEAFF. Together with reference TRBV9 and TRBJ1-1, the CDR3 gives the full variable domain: DSGVTQTPKHLITATGQRVTLRCSPRSGDLSVYWYQQSLDQGLQFLIQYYNGEERAKGNILERFSAQQFPDLHSELNLSSLELGDSALYFCASSVGQGGNTEAFFGQGTRLTVV.

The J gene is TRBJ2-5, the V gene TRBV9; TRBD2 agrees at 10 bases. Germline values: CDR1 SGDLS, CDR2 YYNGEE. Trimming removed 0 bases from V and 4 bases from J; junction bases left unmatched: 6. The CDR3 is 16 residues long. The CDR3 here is CASSVGTSGGGETQYF. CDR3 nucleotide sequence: TGTGCCAGCAGCGTAGGGACTAGCGGAGGGGGAGAGACCCAGTACTTC.

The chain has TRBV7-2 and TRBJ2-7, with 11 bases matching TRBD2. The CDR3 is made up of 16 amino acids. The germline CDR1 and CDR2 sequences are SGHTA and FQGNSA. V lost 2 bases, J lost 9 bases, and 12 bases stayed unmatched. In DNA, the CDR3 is TGTGCCAGCAGCTTATTAGCGGGGGGGCCAATCATCGGGCAGTACTTC. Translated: CASSLLAGGPIIGQYF.

The CDR3 region is CASSARDRGNTEAFF. For the CDR3, the DNA is TGTGCCAGCAGCGCCCGGGACAGAGGTAACACTGAAGCTTTCTTT. The chain is built from TRBV21-1 and TRBJ1-1; TRBD1 was called by the table and not checked on the DNA. TRBV21-1 is listed as a pseudogene. The CDR3 runs 15 residues.

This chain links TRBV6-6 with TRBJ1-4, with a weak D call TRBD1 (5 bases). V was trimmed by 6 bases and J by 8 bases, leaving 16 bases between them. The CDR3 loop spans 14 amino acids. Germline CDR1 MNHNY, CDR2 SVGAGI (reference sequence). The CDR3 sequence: CASSNLGGGEKLFF. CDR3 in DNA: TGTGCCAGCAGCAATCTAGGCGGGGGGGAAAAACTGTTTTTT.

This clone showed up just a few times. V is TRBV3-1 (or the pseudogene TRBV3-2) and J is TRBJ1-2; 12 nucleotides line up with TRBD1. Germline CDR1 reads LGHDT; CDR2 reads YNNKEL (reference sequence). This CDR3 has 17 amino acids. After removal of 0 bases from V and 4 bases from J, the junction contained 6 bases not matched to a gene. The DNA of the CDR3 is TGTGCCAGCAGCCAAGATTACGGGACAGGGGGCCTCTATGGCTACACCTTC. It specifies CASSQDYGTGGLYGYTF.

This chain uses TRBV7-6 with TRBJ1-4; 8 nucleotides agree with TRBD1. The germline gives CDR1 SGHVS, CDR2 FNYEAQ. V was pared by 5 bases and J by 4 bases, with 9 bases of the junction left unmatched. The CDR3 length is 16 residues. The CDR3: CASSRSGGGNNEKLFF. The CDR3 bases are TGTGCCAGCAGCCGCTCAGGGGGCGGAAATAATGAAAAACTGTTTTTT. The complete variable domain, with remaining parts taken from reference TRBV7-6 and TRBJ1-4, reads GAGVSQSPRYKVTKRGQDVALRCDPISGHVSLYWYRQALGQGPEFLTYFNYEAQQDKSGLPNDRFSAERPEGSISTLTIQRTEQRDSAMYRCASSRSGGGNNEKLFFGSGTQLSVL.

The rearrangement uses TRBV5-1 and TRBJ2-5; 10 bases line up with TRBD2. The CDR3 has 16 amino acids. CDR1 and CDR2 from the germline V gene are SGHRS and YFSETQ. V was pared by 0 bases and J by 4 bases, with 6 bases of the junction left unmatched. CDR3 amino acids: CASSLAASGSRETQYF. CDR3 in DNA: TGCGCCAGCAGCTTGGCTGCTAGCGGGAGTAGAGAGACCCAGTACTTC.